These T cell receptor beta chains were read from a single sample in a study of technical replicates of blood from a handful of donors. The protocol was immunoSEQ multiplex PCR, while the TCRdb copy is restricted to in-frame clones and leaves out a portion. The table shows about 76,000 clones, with approximately 97% occurring only once. Sequencing was done on a sample of T cells isolated from PBMCs. The source is a human donor in good health. Both conserved end residues are part of each CDR3. Fields, in order: J gene, clone size, D gene, V gene, CDR3 DNA, CDR3 protein. A D gene is named only where the DNA matches it firmly. Not all rows give a size; the values are once, few, many and, for expanded clones, a class.

TRBJ2-1 | - | - | TRBV5-4 | TGTGCCAGCAGCCTGAGGGCCGCTAGCAAGGGATCTGGGAATGAGCAGTTCTTC | CASSLRAASKGSGNEQFF
TRBJ2-7 | - | TRBD1 | TRBV6-5 | TGTGCCAGCAGTCACGACAGGGGGCAGGGCGAGCAGTACTTC | CASSHDRGQGEQYF
TRBJ1-1 | - | - | TRBV19 | TGTGCCAGTGATGACGGATGGGGCGGTGGAGCTTTCTTT | CASDDGWGGGAFF
TRBJ2-7 | - | - | TRBV11-2 | TGTGCCAGCAGCTTACGGTCTGATGTTGAGTGGTACTTC | CASSLRSDVEWYF
TRBJ2-1 | - | TRBD2 | TRBV28 | TGTGCCAGCAGTTCCTCCCTGGGGATAGGCGGGAGCTCCTACAATGAGCAGTTCTTC | CASSSSLGIGGSSYNEQFF
TRBJ1-1 | - | - | TRBV2 | TGTGCCAGCTACCAGGGTCCGAACACTGAAGCTTTCTTT | CASYQGPNTEAFF
TRBJ2-7 | - | - | TRBV10-1 | TGCGCCAGCAGTTTGAGGGAGGCTGGCGAGCAGTACTTC | CASSLREAGEQYF
TRBJ2-1 | - | - | TRBV12-2 | TGTGCAAGTCGCTTCCTTAGACTAGCGGGAGTGTCCCTCAGCTGCGGCAATGAGCAGTTCTTC | CASRFLRLAGVSLSCGNEQFF
TRBJ2-7 | - | - | TRBV27 | TGTGCCAGCAGTTTAGGGGCAGGGGCCTACGAGCAGTACTTC | CASSLGAGAYEQYF
TRBJ1-2 | - | TRBD1 | TRBV4-1 | TGCGCCAGCAGCCAACCGACAGGGACGAACTATGGCTACACCTTC | CASSQPTGTNYGYTF
TRBJ2-3 | - | TRBD2 | TRBV7-9 | TGTGCCAGCAGCTTAGCGCTCGGACTAGCAGCAGATACGCAGTATTTT | CASSLALGLAADTQYF
TRBJ1-2 | - | - | TRBV5-4 | TGTGCCAGCAGCTTGGACAGCTATGGCTACACCTTC | CASSLDSYGYTF
TRBJ2-3 | - | - | TRBV18 | TGTGCCAGCTCACCACCTGGGGGCCACCACACAGATACGCAGTATTTT | CASSPPGGHHTDTQYF
TRBJ2-7 | - | - | TRBV4-1 | TGCGCCAGCAGCCAAGACCAGATCTCCTACGAGCAGTACTTC | CASSQDQISYEQYF
TRBJ2-3 | - | TRBD2 | TRBV15 | TGTGCCACCAGCAGCCAGGCTTTAGTCGGGGGGGACACAGATACGCAGTATTTT | CATSSQALVGGDTDTQYF
TRBJ2-2 | - | - | TRBV7-7 | TGTGCCAGCAGCATTGGAGGGCCAGGGAAGGACGGGGAGCTGTTTTTT | CASSIGGPGKDGELFF
TRBJ1-4 | - | TRBD1 | TRBV2 | TGTGCCAGCAGGGCCGGGACAGGGGGTGAAAAACTGTTTTTT | CASRAGTGGEKLFF
TRBJ1-4 | - | TRBD1 | TRBV11-2 | TGTGCCAGCAGCTTAGAAGCCGCACAGGGGGCAAAAAAACTGTTTTTT | CASSLEAAQGAKKLFF
TRBJ1-2 | - | TRBD1 | TRBV5-3 | TGTGCCAGAAGCAATGGACAGGGAACACCCACAAACTATGGCTACACCTTC | CARSNGQGTPTNYGYTF
TRBJ1-1 | - | - | TRBV29-1 | TGCAGCGTTGATGCGCCAGGGGTGGACACTGAAGCTTTCTTT | CSVDAPGVDTEAFF
TRBJ1-5 | - | - | TRBV5-1 | TGCGCCAGCAGCCCTGAGGGGGATCAGCCCCAGCATTTT | CASSPEGDQPQHF
TRBJ1-1 | - | - | TRBV5-1 | TGCGCCAGCAGCTTGACTGGGCTCACTGAAGCTTTCTTT | CASSLTGLTEAFF
TRBJ2-2 | - | - | TRBV9 | TGTGCCAGCAGCGTAGCTAGCACCACCACCGGGGAGCTGTTTTTT | CASSVASTTTGELFF
TRBJ1-2 | - | TRBD1 | TRBV29-1 | TGCAGCGTCCTCGACAGGGCCTATGGCTACACCTTC | CSVLDRAYGYTF
TRBJ1-2 | - | - | TRBV5-1 | TGCGCCAGCAGCTTTGAGTCTAACTATGGCTACACCTTC | CASSFESNYGYTF
TRBJ2-6 | - | - | TRBV6-1 | TGTGCCAGCAGTGACGGTGGTACTGGGGCCAACGTCCTGACTTTC | CASSDGGTGANVLTF
TRBJ2-2 | - | - | TRBV23-1 | TGCGCCAGCAGTCAGTCTAGCAGAAAATACGGGGAGCTGTTTTTT | CASSQSSRKYGELFF
TRBJ1-5 | - | - | TRBV6-5 | TGTGCCAGCAGTTCAGGTTTCCAGCCCCAGCATTTT | CASSSGFQPQHF
TRBJ1-1 | - | TRBD1 | TRBV6-5 | TGTGCCAGCAGTGGACAGGGTGCGGTGGCTTTCTTT | CASSGQGAVAFF
TRBJ1-3 | - | - | TRBV15 | TGTGCCACCAGCAGTTACACAGGGAACGCTGGAAACACCATATATTTT | CATSSYTGNAGNTIYF
TRBJ2-1 | - | TRBD1 | TRBV27 | TGTGCCAGCAGTCCAAGGACAGGGGAAGCTTACAATGAGCAGTTCTTC | CASSPRTGEAYNEQFF
TRBJ1-4 | - | - | TRBV2 | TGTGCCAGCAGTGAAGTGGGGGCTGAAAAACTGTTTTTT | CASSEVGAEKLFF
TRBJ1-2 | - | TRBD1 | TRBV25-1 | TGTGCCAGCAGGGAGGACAGGGGGCATGGCTACACCTTC | CASREDRGHGYTF
TRBJ1-5 | once | TRBD1 | TRBV5-1 | TGCGCCAGCAGCCCCCTAGGACAGGGGGTTGATGGCAATCAGCCCCAGCATTTT | CASSPLGQGVDGNQPQHF
TRBJ1-1 | - | - | TRBV7-9 | TGTGCCAGCAGCTTGTTCGGGAACACTGAAGCTTTCTTT | CASSLFGNTEAFF
TRBJ2-7 | - | - | TRBV6-5 | TGTGCCAGCAGGTGGGAGCGTAGCTCCTACGAGCAGTACTTC | CASRWERSSYEQYF
TRBJ2-5 | - | - | TRBV7-7 | TGTGCTAGCGGTCCGGACTCTCAAGAGACCCAGTACTTC | CASGPDSQETQYF
TRBJ2-7 | - | TRBD2 | TRBV7-2 | TGTGCCAGCAGCCCGAGGACTAGCGGGACTGAAGAGCAGTACTTC | CASSPRTSGTEEQYF
TRBJ2-5 | - | TRBD2 | TRBV28 | TGTGCCAGCAGTTTATCATCCGTTGCGGGAGGGACCCAGTACTTC | CASSLSSVAGGTQYF
TRBJ2-2 | - | - | TRBV28 | TGTGCCAGCAGTTTATGGAAAAGCACTGGCGGGGAGCTGTTTTTT | CASSLWKSTGGELFF
TRBJ1-2 | - | - | TRBV28 | TGTGCCAGCAGTTTATTGCAGGGCGAGTATGGCTACACCTTC | CASSLLQGEYGYTF
TRBJ2-3 | - | - | TRBV2 | TGTGCCAGCATAACCGACGGGTCCTTCTTCACAGATACGCAGTATTTT | CASITDGSFFTDTQYF
TRBJ2-6 | - | TRBD1 | TRBV5-1 | TGCGCCAGCAGCTCCATGTCCGGGACAGGGAGCTCTGGGGCCAACGTCCTGACTTTC | CASSSMSGTGSSGANVLTF
TRBJ2-1 | - | TRBD2 | TRBV29-1 | TGCAGCGTTGAAGACACCGGGGGGACTCACAATGAGCAGTTCTTC | CSVEDTGGTHNEQFF
TRBJ1-1 | - | - | TRBV5-1 | TGCGCCAGCAGCCAAATGGGGGGGGCGGGAACTGAAGCTTTCTTT | CASSQMGGAGTEAFF
TRBJ1-2 | - | - | TRBV5-1 | TGCGCCAGCAGCTTGCGGACAGAAACTCGCCATGGCTACACCTTC | CASSLRTETRHGYTF
TRBJ1-4 | - | TRBD1 | TRBV7-9 | TGTGCCAGCAGCCTCACAGGGGCGACTAATGAAAAACTGTTTTTT | CASSLTGATNEKLFF
TRBJ2-1 | - | - | TRBV25-1 | TGTGCCAGCAGTCGACAGTTCTATGAGCAGTTCTTC | CASSRQFYEQFF
TRBJ1-1 | - | - | TRBV28 | TGTGCCAGCCGCCGTACAGGGATTCGAACTGAAGCTTTCTTT | CASRRTGIRTEAFF
TRBJ2-2 | - | - | TRBV6-5 | TGTGCCAGCCGCCCCGGGGGCACCGGGGAGCTGTTTTTT | CASRPGGTGELFF
TRBJ2-7 | - | - | TRBV27 | TGTGCCAGCAGTCCCGACCGTCGGGGCTACGAGCAGTACTTC | CASSPDRRGYEQYF
TRBJ2-1 | - | TRBD2 | TRBV7-6 | TGTGCCAGCAGTCCTACCTCTACTAGCGGGAGGGCCGGGTATGAGCAGTTCTTC | CASSPTSTSGRAGYEQFF
TRBJ2-5 | - | - | TRBV5-4 | TGTGCCAGCAGCTTGTCGGGGGACCGCGAGACCCAGTACTTC | CASSLSGDRETQYF
TRBJ1-2 | - | TRBD1 | TRBV7-2 | TGTGCCAGCAGACCAACAGGGGGTAACTATGGCTACACCTTC | CASRPTGGNYGYTF
TRBJ1-5 | - | TRBD1 | TRBV19 | TGTGCCAGTAGTACCCGGACAGGGGACGGTCAGCCCCAGCATTTT | CASSTRTGDGQPQHF